This T cell receptor beta chain was obtained from a study of shared clonotypes between healthy human individuals. Whole-study findings and limits: A reduction in generation probabilities was seen for non-shared clonotypes relative to those shared by all four donors. The sole specimen, blood, was sampled, and tissue repertoires likely differ.

Using immunoSEQ multiplex PCR, the repertoire was profiled, and TCRdb retains in-frame clones only, with some absent. The sample carries some 1,900,000 clones, roughly 94% recorded once. As for this clone: The antigen is not known. Other DNA sequences in this specimen translate into the identical CDR3.

Naive CD8 cells were CD45RO-negative, positively selected for CCR7, excluding terminally differentiated effector memory CD45RA+ cells. Germline V lookup: CDR1 SNHLY, CDR2 FYNNEI. The CDR3 covers 15 residues. The V gene lost 3 bases and the J gene lost 6 bases, with 15 bases spanning the gap. The sequence derives from a man between 18 and 35 years old in good health. V is TRBV2 and J is TRBJ2-1; tentative D call: TRBD2 (5 bases). Input material: naive CD8+ T cells sorted from blood. CDR3 DNA: TGTGCCAGCAGTGAGGGCAGAGGTGGACTCAATGAGCAGTTCTTC. It is translated as CASSEGRGGLNEQFF.